This T cell receptor (beta chain) came from a study of T cells in Graves' hyperthyroidism and ophthalmopathy. The study, taken as a whole, reports: Patients with ophthalmopathy were separated from those with stable hyperthyroidism by a 13 V-J model.

Points on this clonotype: The antigen remains undetermined.

CDR1 and CDR2 (germline): MNHNS, SASEGT. CDR3 length: 13 amino acids. Trimming took 8 bases from V and 4 from J, leaving 15 bases between them. The TCR beta CDR3 regions underwent amplification using RNA transcripts as the source. RT-PCR in the first round (using the HTBI primer set) targeted the TCR CDR3. TCRdb fed the multiplex PCR reads into MiXCR, producing one record per CDR3 protein. Of 300,000 to 400,000 distinct CDR3 sequences in the sample, more than 14% are singletons; the top ten hold less than 20%. Sequences were obtained from blood. V and J are TRBV6-1 and TRBJ2-7; TRBD2 might be the D (5 bases). The clonotype originates from a woman aged 30 to 39 with Graves' ophthalmopathy. CDR3 nucleotides: TGTGCCAGCTCCGGCGAGCGGAGGTACGAGCAGTACTTC. Its protein is CASSGERRYEQYF.